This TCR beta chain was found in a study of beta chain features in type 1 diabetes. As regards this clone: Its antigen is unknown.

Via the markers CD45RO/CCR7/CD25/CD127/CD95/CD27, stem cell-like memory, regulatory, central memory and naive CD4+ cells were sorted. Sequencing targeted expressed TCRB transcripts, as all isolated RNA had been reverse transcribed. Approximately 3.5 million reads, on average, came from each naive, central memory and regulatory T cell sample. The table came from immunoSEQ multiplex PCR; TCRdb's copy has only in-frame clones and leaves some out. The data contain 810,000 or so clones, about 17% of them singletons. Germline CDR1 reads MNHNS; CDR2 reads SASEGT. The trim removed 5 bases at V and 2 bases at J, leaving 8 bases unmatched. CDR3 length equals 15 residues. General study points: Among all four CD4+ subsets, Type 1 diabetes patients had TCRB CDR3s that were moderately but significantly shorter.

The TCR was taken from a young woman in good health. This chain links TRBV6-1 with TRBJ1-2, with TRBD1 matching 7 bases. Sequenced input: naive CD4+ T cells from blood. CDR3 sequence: CASSMTGTANYGYTF. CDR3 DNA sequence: TGTGCCAGCAGTATGACCGGGACAGCGAACTATGGCTACACCTTC.